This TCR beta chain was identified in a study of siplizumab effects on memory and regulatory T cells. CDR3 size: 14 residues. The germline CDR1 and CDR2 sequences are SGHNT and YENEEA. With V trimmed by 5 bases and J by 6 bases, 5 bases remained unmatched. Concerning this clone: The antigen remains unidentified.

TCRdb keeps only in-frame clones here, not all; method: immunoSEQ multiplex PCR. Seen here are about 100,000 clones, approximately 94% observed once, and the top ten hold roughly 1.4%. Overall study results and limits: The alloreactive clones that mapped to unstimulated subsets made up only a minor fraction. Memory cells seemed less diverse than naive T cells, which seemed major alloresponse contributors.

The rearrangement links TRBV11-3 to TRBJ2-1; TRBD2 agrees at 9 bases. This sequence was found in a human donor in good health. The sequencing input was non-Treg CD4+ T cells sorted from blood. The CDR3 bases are TGTGCCAGCAGCCTTAGCGGGGGCAGCAATGAGCAGTTCTTC. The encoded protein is CASSLSGGSNEQFF.